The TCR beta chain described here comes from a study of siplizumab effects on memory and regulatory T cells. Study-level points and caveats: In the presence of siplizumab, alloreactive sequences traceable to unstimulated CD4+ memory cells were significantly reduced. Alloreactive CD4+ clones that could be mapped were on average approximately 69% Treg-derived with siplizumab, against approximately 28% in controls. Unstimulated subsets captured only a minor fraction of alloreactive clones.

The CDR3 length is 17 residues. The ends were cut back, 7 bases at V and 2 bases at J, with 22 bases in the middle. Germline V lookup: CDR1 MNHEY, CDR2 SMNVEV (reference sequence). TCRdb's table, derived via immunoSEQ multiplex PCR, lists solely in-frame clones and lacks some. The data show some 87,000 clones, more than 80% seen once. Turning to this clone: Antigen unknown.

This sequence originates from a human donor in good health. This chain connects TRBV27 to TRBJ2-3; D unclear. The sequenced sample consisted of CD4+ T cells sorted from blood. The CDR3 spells CASISRTPPYFTDTQYF. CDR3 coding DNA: TGTGCCAGCATTAGCAGAACTCCCCCCTACTTCACAGATACGCAGTATTTT.